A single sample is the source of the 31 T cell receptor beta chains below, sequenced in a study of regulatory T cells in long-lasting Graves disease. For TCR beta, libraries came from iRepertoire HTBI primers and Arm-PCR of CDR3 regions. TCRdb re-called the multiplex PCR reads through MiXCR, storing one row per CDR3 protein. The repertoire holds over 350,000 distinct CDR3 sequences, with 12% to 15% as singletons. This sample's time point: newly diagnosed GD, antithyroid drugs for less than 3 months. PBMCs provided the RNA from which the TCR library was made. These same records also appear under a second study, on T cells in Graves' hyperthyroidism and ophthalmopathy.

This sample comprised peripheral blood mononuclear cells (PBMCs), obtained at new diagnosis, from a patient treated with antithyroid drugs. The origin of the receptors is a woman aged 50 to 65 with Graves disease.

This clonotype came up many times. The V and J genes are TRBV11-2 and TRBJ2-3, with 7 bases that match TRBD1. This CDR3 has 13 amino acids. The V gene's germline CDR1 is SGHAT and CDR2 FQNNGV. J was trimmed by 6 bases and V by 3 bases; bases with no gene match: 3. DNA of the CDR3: TGTGCCAGCAGCTTGGGACAGAAGGATACGCAGTATTTT. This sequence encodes CASSLGQKDTQYF.

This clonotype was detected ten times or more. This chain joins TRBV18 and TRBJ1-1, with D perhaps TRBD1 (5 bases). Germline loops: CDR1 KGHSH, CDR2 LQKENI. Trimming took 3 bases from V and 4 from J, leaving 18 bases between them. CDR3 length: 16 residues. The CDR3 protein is CASSPLRGDGVTEAFF. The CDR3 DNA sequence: TGTGCCAGCTCACCCCTACGGGGGGACGGGGTCACTGAAGCTTTCTTT.

This CDR3 reads CATSDPGRTYTGELFF. DNA of the CDR3: TGTGCCACCAGTGACCCTGGACGAACCTACACCGGGGAGCTGTTTTTT. V and J are TRBV24-1 and TRBJ2-2; the D is unclear. CDR3 length: 16 residues. CDR1 and CDR2 (germline): KGHDR, SFDVKD. The V end lost 4 bases, the J end lost 3 bases, and 14 bases lay between the germline ends.

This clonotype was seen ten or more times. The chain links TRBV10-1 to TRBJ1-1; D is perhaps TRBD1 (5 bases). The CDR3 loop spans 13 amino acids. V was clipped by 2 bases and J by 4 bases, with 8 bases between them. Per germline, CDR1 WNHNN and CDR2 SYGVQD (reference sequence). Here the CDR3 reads CASSEGGVTEAFF. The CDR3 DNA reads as TGCGCCAGCAGTGAGGGAGGGGTCACTGAAGCTTTCTTT.

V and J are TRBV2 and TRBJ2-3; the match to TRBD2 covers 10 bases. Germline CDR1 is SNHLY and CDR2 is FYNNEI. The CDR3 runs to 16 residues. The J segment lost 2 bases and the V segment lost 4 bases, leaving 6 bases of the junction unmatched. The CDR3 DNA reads TGTGCCAGCAGTGGGGCTAGCGGGAGCCTCACAGATACGCAGTATTTT. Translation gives CASSGASGSLTDTQYF.

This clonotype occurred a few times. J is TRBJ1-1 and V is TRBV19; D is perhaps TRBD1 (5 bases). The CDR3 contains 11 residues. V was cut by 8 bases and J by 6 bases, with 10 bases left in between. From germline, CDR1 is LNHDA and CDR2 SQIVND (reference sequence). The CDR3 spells CASRGGSEAFF. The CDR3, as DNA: TGTGCCAGTCGGGGGGGATCTGAAGCTTTCTTT.

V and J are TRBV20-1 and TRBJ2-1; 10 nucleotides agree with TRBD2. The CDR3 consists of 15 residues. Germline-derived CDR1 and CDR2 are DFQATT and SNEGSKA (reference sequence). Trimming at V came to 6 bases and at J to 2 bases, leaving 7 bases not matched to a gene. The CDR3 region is CSARQSGRAYNEQFF. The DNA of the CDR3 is TGCAGTGCAAGACAGAGCGGGAGGGCCTACAATGAGCAGTTCTTC.

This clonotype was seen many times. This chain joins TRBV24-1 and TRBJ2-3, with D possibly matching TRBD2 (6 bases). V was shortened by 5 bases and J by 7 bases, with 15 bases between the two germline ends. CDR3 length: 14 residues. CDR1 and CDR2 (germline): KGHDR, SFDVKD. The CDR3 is CATSARGGANTQYF. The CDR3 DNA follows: TGTGCCACCAGTGCGAGGGGAGGAGCGAATACGCAGTATTTT.

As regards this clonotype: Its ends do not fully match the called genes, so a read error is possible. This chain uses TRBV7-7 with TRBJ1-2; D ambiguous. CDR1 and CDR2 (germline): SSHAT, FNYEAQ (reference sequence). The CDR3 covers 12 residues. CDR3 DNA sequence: TGTGCTAGCAACTTAGCGACGGATTATTTCACCTTC. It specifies CASNLATDYFTF.

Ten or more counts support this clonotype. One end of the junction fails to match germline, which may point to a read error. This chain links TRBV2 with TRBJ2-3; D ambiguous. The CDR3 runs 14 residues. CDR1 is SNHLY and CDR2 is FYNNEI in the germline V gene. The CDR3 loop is CASSEALPQNTRYF. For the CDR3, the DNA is TGTGCCAGCAGTGAAGCGCTTCCACAGAATACGCGGTATTTT.

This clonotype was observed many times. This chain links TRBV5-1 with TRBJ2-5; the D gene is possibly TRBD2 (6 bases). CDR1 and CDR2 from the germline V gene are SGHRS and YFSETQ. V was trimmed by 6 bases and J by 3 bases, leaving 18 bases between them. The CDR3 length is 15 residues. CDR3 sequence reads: CASNSNGSPEETQYF. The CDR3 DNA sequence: TGCGCCAGCAACTCGAACGGGAGTCCCGAAGAGACCCAGTACTTC. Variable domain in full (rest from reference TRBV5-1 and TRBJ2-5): KAGVTQTPRYLIKTRGQQVTLSCSPISGHRSVSWYQQTPGQGLQFLFEYFSETQRNKGNFPGRFSGRQFSNSRSEMNVSTLELGDSALYLCASNSNGSPEETQYFGPGTRLLVL.

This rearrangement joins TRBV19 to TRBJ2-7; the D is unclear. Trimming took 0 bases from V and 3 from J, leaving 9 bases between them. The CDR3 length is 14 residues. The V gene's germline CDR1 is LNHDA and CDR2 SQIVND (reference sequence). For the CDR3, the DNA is TGTGCCAGTAGTATAGAGATCCGACACTACGAGCAGTACTTC. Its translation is CASSIEIRHYEQYF.

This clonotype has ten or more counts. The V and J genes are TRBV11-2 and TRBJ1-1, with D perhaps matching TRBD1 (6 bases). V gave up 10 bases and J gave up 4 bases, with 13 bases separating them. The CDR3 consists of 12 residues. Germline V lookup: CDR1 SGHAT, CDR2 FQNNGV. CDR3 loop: CATGRGPTEAFF. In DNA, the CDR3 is TGTGCCACCGGCAGGGGCCCCACTGAAGCTTTCTTT.

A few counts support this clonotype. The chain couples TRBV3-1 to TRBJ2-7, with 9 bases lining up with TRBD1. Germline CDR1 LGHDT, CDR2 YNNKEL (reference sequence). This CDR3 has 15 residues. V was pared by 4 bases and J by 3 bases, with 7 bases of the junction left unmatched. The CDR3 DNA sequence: TGTGCCAGCAGCCGCGGACAGGGGCAGCTCTACGAGCAGTACTTC. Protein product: CASSRGQGQLYEQYF.

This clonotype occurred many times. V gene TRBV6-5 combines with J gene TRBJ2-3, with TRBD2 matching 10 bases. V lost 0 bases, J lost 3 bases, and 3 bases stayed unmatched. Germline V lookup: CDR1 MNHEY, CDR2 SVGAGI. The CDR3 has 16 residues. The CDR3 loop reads CASSYSPSGSTDTQYF. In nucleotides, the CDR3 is TGTGCCAGCAGTTACTCGCCTAGCGGGAGTACAGATACGCAGTATTTT.

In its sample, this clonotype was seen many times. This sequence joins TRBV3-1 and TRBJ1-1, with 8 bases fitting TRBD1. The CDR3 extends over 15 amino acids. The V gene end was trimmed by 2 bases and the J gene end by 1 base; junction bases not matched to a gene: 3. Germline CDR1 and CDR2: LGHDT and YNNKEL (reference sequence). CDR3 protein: CASSQSDRGNTEAFF. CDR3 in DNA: TGTGCCAGCAGCCAATCTGACAGGGGGAACACTGAAGCTTTCTTT.

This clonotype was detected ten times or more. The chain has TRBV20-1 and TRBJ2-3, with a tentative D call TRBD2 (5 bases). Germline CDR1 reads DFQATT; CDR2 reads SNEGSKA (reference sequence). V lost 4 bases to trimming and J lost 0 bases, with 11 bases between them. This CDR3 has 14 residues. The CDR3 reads CSAIVASSTDTQYF. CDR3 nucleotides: TGCAGTGCTATCGTAGCGTCTAGCACAGATACGCAGTATTTT.

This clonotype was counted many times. For the CDR3, the DNA is TGCAGTGCGGCGGGACTTTACTACGAGCAGTACTTC. Translation: CSAAGLYYEQYF. The V call is TRBV20-1, the J call TRBJ2-7, with D maybe TRBD2 (6 bases). V lost 6 bases and J lost 3, with 12 bases in between. Germline CDR1 is DFQATT and CDR2 is SNEGSKA (reference sequence). The CDR3 runs 12 residues.

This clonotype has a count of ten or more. The CDR3 sequence: CASSQSSTEAFF. The CDR3 DNA reads as TGTGCCAGCAGCCAATCTAGCACTGAAGCTTTCTTT. The chain couples TRBV14 to TRBJ1-1; no clear D gene. This CDR3 comprises 12 residues. Deletions cut 2 bases from V and 4 bases from J, with 5 bases between. The germline gives CDR1 SGHDN, CDR2 FVKESK.

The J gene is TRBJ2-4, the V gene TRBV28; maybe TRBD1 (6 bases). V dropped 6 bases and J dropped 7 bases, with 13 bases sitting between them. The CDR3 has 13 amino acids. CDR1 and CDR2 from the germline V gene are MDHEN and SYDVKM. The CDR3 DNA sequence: TGTGCCAGCAGGTACAGGGTGGGGAACATTCAGTACTTC. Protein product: CASRYRVGNIQYF.

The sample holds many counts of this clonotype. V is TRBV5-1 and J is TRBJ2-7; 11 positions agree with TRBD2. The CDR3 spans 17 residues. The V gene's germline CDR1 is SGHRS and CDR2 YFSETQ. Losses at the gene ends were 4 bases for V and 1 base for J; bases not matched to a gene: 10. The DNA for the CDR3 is TGCGCCAGCAGCGGAGGCTTGGGGACTAGCGGTTCCTACGAGCAGTACTTC. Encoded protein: CASSGGLGTSGSYEQYF.

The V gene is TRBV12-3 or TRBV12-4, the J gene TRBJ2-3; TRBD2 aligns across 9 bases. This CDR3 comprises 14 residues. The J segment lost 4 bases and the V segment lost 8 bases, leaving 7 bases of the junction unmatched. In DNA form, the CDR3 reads TGTGCCAGCGCCCGACTAGCGGCCTCAGATACGCAGTATTTT. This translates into CASARLAASDTQYF.

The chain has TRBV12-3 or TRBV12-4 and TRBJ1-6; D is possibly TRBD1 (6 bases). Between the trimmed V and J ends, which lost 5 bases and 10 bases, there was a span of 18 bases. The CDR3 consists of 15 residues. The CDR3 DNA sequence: TGTGCCAGCAGTCAAAACCACAGGGTTATGTCACCCCTCCACTTT. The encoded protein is CASSQNHRVMSPLHF.

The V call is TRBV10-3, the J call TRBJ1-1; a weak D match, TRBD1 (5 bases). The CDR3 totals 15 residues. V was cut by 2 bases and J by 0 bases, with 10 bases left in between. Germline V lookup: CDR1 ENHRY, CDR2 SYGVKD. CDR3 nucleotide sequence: TGTGCCATCAGTGAGGGGGGAAAAATGAACACTGAAGCTTTCTTT. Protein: CAISEGGKMNTEAFF.

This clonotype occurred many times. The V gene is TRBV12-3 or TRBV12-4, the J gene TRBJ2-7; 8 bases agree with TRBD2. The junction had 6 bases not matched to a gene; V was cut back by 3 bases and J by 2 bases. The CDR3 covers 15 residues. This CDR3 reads CASSLGSGATYEQYF. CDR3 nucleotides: TGTGCCAGCAGTTTGGGTAGCGGGGCCACCTACGAGCAGTACTTC.

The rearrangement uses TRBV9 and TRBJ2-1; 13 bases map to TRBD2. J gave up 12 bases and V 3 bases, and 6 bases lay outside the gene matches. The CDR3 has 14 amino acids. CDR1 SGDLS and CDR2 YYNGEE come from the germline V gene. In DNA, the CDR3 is TGTGCCAGCAGCGGCGGGGGACTAGCGGGATGGCAGTTCTTC. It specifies CASSGGGLAGWQFF.

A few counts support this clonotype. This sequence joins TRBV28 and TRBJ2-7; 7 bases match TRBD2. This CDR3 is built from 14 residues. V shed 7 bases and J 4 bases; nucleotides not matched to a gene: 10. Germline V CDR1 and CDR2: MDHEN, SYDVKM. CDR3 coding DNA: TGTGCCAGCAAATCCGGGACTATAGGGTACGAGCAGTACTTC. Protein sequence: CASKSGTIGYEQYF.

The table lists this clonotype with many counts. In nucleotides, the CDR3 is TGTGCCAGCAGTGACCCGTGGTTCTTACGTGACACCGGGGAGCTGTTTTTT. It specifies CASSDPWFLRDTGELFF. The gene calls are TRBV6-4 and TRBJ2-2; D gene ambiguous. This CDR3 contains 17 residues. Trimming left V 2 bases short and J 3 bases short, with 16 bases between. CDR1 is MRHNA, CDR2 SNTAGT, per germline.

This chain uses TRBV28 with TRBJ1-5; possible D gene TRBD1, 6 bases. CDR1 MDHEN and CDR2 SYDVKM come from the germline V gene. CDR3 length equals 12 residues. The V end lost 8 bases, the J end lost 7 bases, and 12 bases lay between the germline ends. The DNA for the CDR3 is TGTGCCAGCCACGGAGGGACACAGCCCCAGCATTTT. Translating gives CASHGGTQPQHF.

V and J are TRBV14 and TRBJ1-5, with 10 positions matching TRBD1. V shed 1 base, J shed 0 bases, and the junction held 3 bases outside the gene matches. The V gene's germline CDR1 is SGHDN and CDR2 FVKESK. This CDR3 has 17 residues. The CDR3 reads CASSQGQGADSNQPQHF. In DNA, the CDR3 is TGTGCCAGCAGCCAAGGACAGGGGGCGGATAGCAATCAGCCCCAGCATTTT.

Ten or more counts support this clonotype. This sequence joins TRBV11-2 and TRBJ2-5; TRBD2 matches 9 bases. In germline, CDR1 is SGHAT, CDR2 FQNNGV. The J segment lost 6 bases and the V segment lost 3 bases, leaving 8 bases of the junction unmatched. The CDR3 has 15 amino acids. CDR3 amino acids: CASSLTSGRRKTQYF. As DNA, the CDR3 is TGTGCCAGCAGCTTGACCAGCGGGAGGCGGAAGACCCAGTACTTC.